This TCR beta chain comes out of a study of blood T cell repertoires in COVID-19. Study overall: Sample material is recorded as cDNA or gDNA derived from T cells, B-cell-depleted T cells, or PBMCs.

The authors' processing: From reference gene primer amplification, estimates of nucleated cell counts were derived. Produced via immunoSEQ multiplex PCR; TCRdb's table is partial and in-frame only. That table is the source of V, J and clone size, and D and trimming were worked out from the DNA. The sample lists around 150,000 clones; around nine tenths were seen once. Germline loops: CDR1 SGHVS, CDR2 FQNEAQ. The ends lost 0 bases at V and 7 bases at J; junction bases unmatched: 6. The CDR3 has 14 residues. This rearrangement joins TRBV7-8 to TRBJ2-7, with 7 bases aligning to TRBD2. Sequencing used peripheral blood. The origin of this receptor is a woman in her forties with acute or convalescent COVID-19. The CDR3 loop is CASSLARGEGEQYF. For the CDR3, the DNA is TGTGCCAGCAGCTTAGCCCGGGGGGAGGGAGAGCAGTACTTC.